This T cell receptor (beta chain) was observed in a study of T cell responses to AZD1222 COVID-19 vaccine. In the study overall: Pooling covered second doses at about 4 or about 12 weeks.

Method: immunoSEQ multiplex PCR; TCRdb's copy keeps in-frame clones and lacks some. The table shows approximately 110,000 clones, with around 84% occurring only once. This CDR3 is built from 12 residues. V was trimmed by 4 bases and J by 6 bases, leaving 8 bases between them. Germline CDR1 and CDR2: LGHNT and FRNRAP. The study, taken as a whole, reports: Donor demographics were predominantly white British with a female majority; clonal diversity may be underestimated.

As concerns this clone: Its antigen is as yet unknown.

The sequence derives from an adult in good health. Sequences were derived from peripheral blood, sampled on day 0 of AZD1222 vaccination. The rearrangement links TRBV12-5 to TRBJ2-3; weak D call: TRBD1 (6 bases). The CDR3 DNA sequence: TGTGCTAGTGGTTACAGGGAGGATACGCAGTATTTT. Amino acids: CASGYREDTQYF.